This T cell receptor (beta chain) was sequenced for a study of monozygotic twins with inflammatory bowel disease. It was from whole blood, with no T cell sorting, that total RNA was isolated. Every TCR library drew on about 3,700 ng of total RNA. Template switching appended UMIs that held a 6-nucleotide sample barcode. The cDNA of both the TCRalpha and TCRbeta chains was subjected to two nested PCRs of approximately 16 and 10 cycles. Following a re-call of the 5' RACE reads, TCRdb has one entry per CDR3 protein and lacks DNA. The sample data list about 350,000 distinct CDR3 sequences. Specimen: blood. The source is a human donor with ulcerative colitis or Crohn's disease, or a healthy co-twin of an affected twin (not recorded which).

The CDR3 is CASSGEGRGNEQFF. The chain uses TRBV27 and TRBJ2-1; checking the TCRdb D call of TRBD2 is not possible without DNA. Germline lookup yields CDR1 MNHEY and CDR2 SMNVEV (reference sequence). The CDR3 has 14 amino acids.